Listed below are T cell receptor beta chains from one sample, sequenced in a study of cytomegalovirus exposure and HLA in healthy donors. Here immunoSEQ multiplex PCR was the method, and the copy in TCRdb shows in-frame clones only, minus some. Among 110,000 to 150,000 clones listed, around 80% were seen once. Material: PBMCs. Every receptor here comes from a female donor in good health and CMV-seronegative. Each CDR3 is given with its conserved first and last residue. D genes are given only for firm matches. Size is omitted from some rows. Given values are once, few, many or a class for expanded clones.

size,J,D,V,CDR3,DNA
once,TRBJ2-3,NA,TRBV13,CASSLGGSRDTQYF,TGTGCCAGCAGCTTAGGAGGGAGTAGAGATACGCAGTATTTT
NA,TRBJ2-7,TRBD2,TRBV19,CASMGLAGGEQYF,TGTGCCAGTATGGGACTAGCGGGAGGCGAGCAGTACTTC
NA,TRBJ1-2,NA,TRBV6-1,CASTNRRGGEGYTF,TGTGCCAGCACCAACAGGAGGGGTGGTGAGGGCTACACCTTC
few,TRBJ2-7,NA,TRBV15,CATSRAGSQEQYF,TGTGCCACCAGCAGAGCGGGAAGCCAGGAGCAGTACTTC
NA,TRBJ2-3,TRBD1,TRBV5-1,CATQPDTRTGTQYF,TGCGCCACCCAACCTGACACCCGGACAGGAACGCAGTATTTT
NA,TRBJ1-5,NA,TRBV2,CASSVGGPGQQRNNQPQHF,TGTGCCAGCAGTGTGGGAGGGCCGGGGCAACAACGGAACAATCAGCCCCAGCATTTT
NA,TRBJ1-1,NA,TRBV28,CASSFGPLNTEAFF,TGTGCCAGCAGTTTTGGGCCTCTGAACACTGAAGCTTTCTTT
NA,TRBJ1-6,TRBD1,TRBV9,CASSVGAGGYNSPLHF,TGTGCCAGCAGCGTAGGGGCAGGGGGCTATAATTCACCCCTCCACTTT
NA,TRBJ2-1,TRBD2,TRBV5-1,CASAPGTSGYNEQFF,TGCGCCAGCGCACCTGGGACTAGCGGGTACAATGAGCAGTTCTTC
NA,TRBJ2-7,NA,TRBV30,CAWSVRPRRPTYEQYF,TGTGCCTGGAGTGTGAGGCCAAGGCGCCCTACCTACGAGCAGTACTTC
NA,TRBJ1-4,TRBD1,TRBV7-9,CASSFLTGGPNEKLFF,TGTGCCAGCAGCTTTTTGACAGGGGGACCGAATGAAAAACTGTTTTTT
NA,TRBJ2-7,TRBD1,TRBV2,CASSVRQGAYEQYF,TGTGCCAGCAGTGTTCGACAGGGCGCCTACGAGCAGTACTTC
NA,TRBJ1-2,NA,TRBV19,CASSPPEGKLWNYGYTF,TGTGCCAGTAGTCCCCCGGAGGGGAAACTCTGGAACTATGGCTACACCTTC
NA,TRBJ2-7,NA,TRBV11-3,CASSLGRAYEQYF,TGTGCCAGCAGCTTAGGCCGGGCCTACGAGCAGTACTTC
NA,TRBJ1-1,TRBD1,TRBV27,CASSLRGLGNTEAFF,TGTGCCAGCAGTTTAAGGGGGCTTGGGAACACTGAAGCTTTCTTT
NA,TRBJ2-5,TRBD1,TRBV9,CASSPGTGGGKETQYF,TGTGCCAGCAGCCCCGGGACAGGGGGCGGAAAAGAGACCCAGTACTTC
NA,TRBJ2-3,TRBD1,TRBV29-1,CSVTTDRGYTDTQYF,TGCAGCGTAACCACCGACAGGGGGTACACAGATACGCAGTATTTT
NA,TRBJ2-1,NA,TRBV4-1,CASSQEASWPPYNEQFF,TGCGCCAGCAGCCAAGAGGCTAGCTGGCCCCCTTACAATGAGCAGTTCTTC
NA,TRBJ2-3,TRBD2,TRBV6-1,CASVAGATDTQYF,TGTGCCAGTGTAGCGGGGGCCACAGATACGCAGTATTTT
NA,TRBJ1-1,NA,TRBV28,CASTLGGGLWDTEAFF,TGTGCCAGCACCTTGGGGGGGGGCCTCTGGGACACTGAAGCTTTCTTT
NA,TRBJ2-7,TRBD1,TRBV29-1,CSAYGQGAREQYF,TGCAGCGCATACGGACAGGGGGCAAGGGAGCAGTACTTC
NA,TRBJ2-1,NA,TRBV2,CASALEAYYNEQFF,TGTGCCAGCGCCCTTGAGGCGTACTACAATGAGCAGTTCTTC
few,TRBJ1-1,NA,TRBV19,CASSTRHFTEAFF,TGTGCCAGTAGTACCCGACATTTCACTGAAGCTTTCTTT
NA,TRBJ2-7,NA,TRBV2,CATQWRGGEQYF,TGTGCCACCCAGTGGAGGGGCGGCGAGCAGTACTTC
once,TRBJ1-4,NA,TRBV29-1,CSVDGGSEKLFF,TGCAGCGTTGATGGGGGCTCCGAAAAACTGTTTTTT
few,TRBJ2-1,TRBD2,TRBV6-5,CASSLGLVTEQFF,TGTGCCAGCAGCTTGGGACTAGTCACTGAGCAGTTCTTC
few,TRBJ2-7,TRBD1,TRBV27,CASTRTGFVEQYF,TGTGCGAGCACGAGGACAGGGTTCGTCGAGCAGTACTTC
NA,TRBJ2-1,NA,TRBV6-1,CASIQRQGGINEQFF,TGTGCCAGCATTCAGCGGCAGGGGGGAATAAATGAGCAGTTCTTC
NA,TRBJ1-5,TRBD1,TRBV30,CAWGTGFDQPQHF,TGTGCCTGGGGGACAGGTTTTGATCAGCCCCAGCATTTT
NA,TRBJ2-1,TRBD2,TRBV7-9,CASSRRGDQRYNEQFF,TGTGCCAGCAGCCGCCGGGGGGATCAAAGGTACAATGAGCAGTTCTTC
few,TRBJ2-1,TRBD1,TRBV5-1,CASSLSGGDEQFF,TGCGCCAGCAGCTTGTCAGGGGGCGATGAGCAGTTCTTC
once,TRBJ2-1,NA,TRBV28,CASSSVGTRRDSYNEQFF,TGTGCCAGCAGTTCAGTGGGGACCAGGAGGGACTCCTACAATGAGCAGTTCTTC
NA,TRBJ2-3,TRBD1,TRBV2,CASSGDRGQDTQYF,TGTGCCAGCAGCGGCGATAGGGGGCAAGATACGCAGTATTTT
NA,TRBJ1-5,TRBD1,TRBV27,CASSLSGQGVIQPQHF,TGTGCCAGCAGTTTGAGCGGACAGGGAGTAATTCAGCCCCAGCATTTT
NA,TRBJ2-2,TRBD1,TRBV7-6,CASSLTQGANGELFF,TGTGCCAGCAGCTTAACCCAGGGGGCAAACGGGGAGCTGTTTTTT
NA,TRBJ1-5,TRBD1,TRBV6-1,CASRESTGGGNQPQHF,TGTGCCAGCAGAGAATCGACAGGGGGAGGCAATCAGCCCCAGCATTTT
NA,TRBJ1-1,NA,TRBV11-1,CASSYQIQNTEAFF,TGTGCCAGCAGCTACCAGATTCAGAACACTGAAGCTTTCTTT
once,TRBJ1-1,TRBD1,TRBV29-1,CSVVGTATGNTEAFF,TGCAGCGTTGTTGGGACAGCCACGGGGAACACTGAAGCTTTCTTT
NA,TRBJ1-2,NA,TRBV9,CASSVDAANYGYTF,TGTGCCAGCAGCGTAGACGCAGCTAACTATGGCTACACCTTC
NA,TRBJ2-7,TRBD1,TRBV7-2,CASKIQDRGNEQYF,TGTGCCAGCAAGATTCAAGACAGGGGTAATGAGCAGTACTTC
NA,TRBJ2-3,TRBD2,TRBV13,CASNGAGERERDTQYF,TGTGCCAGCAACGGGGCGGGAGAGCGTGAGAGGGATACGCAGTATTTT
NA,TRBJ2-2,NA,TRBV5-1,CASSSGSYANTGELFF,TGCGCCAGCAGCTCGGGGTCCTACGCGAACACCGGGGAGCTGTTTTTT
NA,TRBJ2-3,TRBD2,TRBV29-1,CSVSLAGGWVDTQYF,TGCAGCGTTTCGCTAGCGGGAGGGTGGGTCGATACGCAGTATTTT
NA,TRBJ1-2,TRBD1,TRBV29-1,CSVETGTGNYGYTF,TGCAGCGTGGAAACCGGGACAGGGAACTATGGCTACACCTTC
NA,TRBJ1-6,NA,TRBV30,CAWSVRGADSPLHF,TGTGCCTGGAGTGTACGTGGTGCGGATTCACCCCTCCACTTT
NA,TRBJ2-2,NA,TRBV5-1,CASSLQGINTGELFF,TGCGCCAGCAGCTTACAGGGAATCAACACCGGGGAGCTGTTTTTT
few,TRBJ2-2,TRBD2,TRBV19,CASRRELAFNGELFF,TGTGCCAGTAGGCGGGAACTAGCGTTCAACGGGGAGCTGTTTTTT
once,TRBJ1-2,TRBD1,TRBV7-9,CASSLDRDDGYTF,TGTGCCAGCAGCTTGGACAGGGACGATGGCTACACCTTC
NA,TRBJ2-1,NA,TRBV19,CASSIPRGGYNEQFF,TGTGCCAGTAGTATACCTCGTGGGGGGTACAATGAGCAGTTCTTC
NA,TRBJ2-7,NA,TRBV6-1,CASSEPRGYEQYF,TGTGCCAGCAGTGAACCCAGGGGCTACGAGCAGTACTTC
NA,TRBJ2-7,NA,TRBV7-9,CASSSGTMNYEQYF,TGTGCCAGCAGCTCCGGGACAATGAACTACGAGCAGTACTTC
NA,TRBJ2-7,TRBD1,TRBV7-9,CASSPDEGASGEQYF,TGTGCCAGCAGCCCAGATGAGGGGGCGTCGGGCGAGCAGTACTTC
NA,TRBJ2-7,NA,TRBV6-1,CASSEVVGGYEQYF,TGTGCCAGCAGTGAAGTAGTAGGGGGTTACGAGCAGTACTTC
NA,TRBJ1-1,NA,TRBV28,CASRGRPEAFF,TGTGCCAGTAGGGGTCGTCCTGAAGCTTTCTTT
NA,TRBJ1-2,TRBD1,TRBV10-3,CAISEAPLGQGRLGYYGYTF,TGTGCCATCAGCGAGGCTCCCCTGGGACAGGGGAGGTTGGGCTACTATGGCTACACCTTC
NA,TRBJ2-7,TRBD1,TRBV27,CASRGGTGPYEQYF,TGTGCCAGCAGGGGGGGGACAGGGCCCTACGAGCAGTACTTC
NA,TRBJ1-2,NA,TRBV19,CASSMPPGARYTF,TGTGCCAGTAGTATGCCCCCGGGAGCCCGTTACACCTTC